This T cell receptor (beta chain) was captured by sequencing in a study of blood T cells in healthy people across ages. Study-wide results and caveats: Naive CD4+ cells and diversity were both higher in long-lived donors than in aged donors. The study found TCR beta diversity correlated strongly with naive T cell percentage.

To note about this clonotype: The target antigen is unknown.

Together with a sample-barcoded 5' primer, a J-beta primer mix was included in a second PCR lasting roughly 6 to 12 cycles. TCRdb reprocessed the 5' RACE reads with MiXCR, giving one entry per CDR3 protein. The sample records fewer than 800,000 distinct CDR3 sequences, about 52% being singletons. This CDR3 spans 19 amino acids. CDR1 and CDR2 from the germline V gene are LGHNA and YSLEER. Trimming removed 1 base from V and 1 base from J; junction bases left unmatched: 12. The donors, aged roughly 6 to 90, were healthy Caucasians from Russia. Total RNA, at least 6 micrograms per sample, came from PBMCs.

This receptor was taken from a woman aged 60-75 years in good health. Material: blood. The rearrangement joins TRBV4-3 to TRBJ1-5; TRBD1 matches 8 bases. CDR3: CASSQGFQGAILSNQPQHF. Written as DNA, the CDR3 is TGCGCCAGCAGCCAAGGGTTTCAGGGGGCCATCTTAAGCAATCAGCCCCAGCATTTT.